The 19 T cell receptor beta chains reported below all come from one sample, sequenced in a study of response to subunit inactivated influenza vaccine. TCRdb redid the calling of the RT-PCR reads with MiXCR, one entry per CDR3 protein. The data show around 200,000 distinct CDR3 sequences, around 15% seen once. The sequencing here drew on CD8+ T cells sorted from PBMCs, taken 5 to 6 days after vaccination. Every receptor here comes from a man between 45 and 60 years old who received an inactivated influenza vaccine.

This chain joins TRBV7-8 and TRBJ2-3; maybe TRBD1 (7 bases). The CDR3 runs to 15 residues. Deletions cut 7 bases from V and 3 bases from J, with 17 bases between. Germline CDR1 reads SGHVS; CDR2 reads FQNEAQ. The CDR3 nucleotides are TGTGCCAGCACCCCTCAGGGGGGTTTGACAGATACGCAGTATTTT. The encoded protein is CASTPQGGLTDTQYF.

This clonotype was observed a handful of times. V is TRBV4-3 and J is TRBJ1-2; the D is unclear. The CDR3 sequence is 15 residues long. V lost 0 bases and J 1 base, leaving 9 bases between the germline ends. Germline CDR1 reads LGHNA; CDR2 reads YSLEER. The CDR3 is CASSQDWTDNYGYTF. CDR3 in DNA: TGCGCCAGCAGCCAAGATTGGACGGATAACTATGGCTACACCTTC.

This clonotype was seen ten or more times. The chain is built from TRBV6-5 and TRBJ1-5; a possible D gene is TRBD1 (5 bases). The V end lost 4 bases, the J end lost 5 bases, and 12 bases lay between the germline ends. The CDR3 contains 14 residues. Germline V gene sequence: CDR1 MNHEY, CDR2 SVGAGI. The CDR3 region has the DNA TGTGCCAGCAGTTCCGGGACTCCCGATCAGCCCCAGCATTTT. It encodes CASSSGTPDQPQHF.

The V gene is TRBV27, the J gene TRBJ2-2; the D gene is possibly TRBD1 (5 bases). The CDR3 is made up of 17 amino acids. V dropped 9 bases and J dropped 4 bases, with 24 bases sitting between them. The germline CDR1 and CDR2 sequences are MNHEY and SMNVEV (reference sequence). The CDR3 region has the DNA TGTGCCAGGAGCTTCGGCCGGCAGGGCTTGGTCACCGGGGAGCTGTTTTTT. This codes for CARSFGRQGLVTGELFF.

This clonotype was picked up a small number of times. The CDR3 sequence: CASSQDGQGGNQPQHF. CDR3 bases: TGCGCCAGCAGCCAAGATGGACAGGGGGGCAATCAGCCCCAGCATTTT. V is TRBV4-1 and J is TRBJ1-5; 10 nucleotides agree with TRBD1. J gave up 2 bases and V 0 bases, and 1 base lay outside the gene matches. The CDR3 runs to 16 residues. In germline, CDR1 is MGHRA, CDR2 YSYEKL.

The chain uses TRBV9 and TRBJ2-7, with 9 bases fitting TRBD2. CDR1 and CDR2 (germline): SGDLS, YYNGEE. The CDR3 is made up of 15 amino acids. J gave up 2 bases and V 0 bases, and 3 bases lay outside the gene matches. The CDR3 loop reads CASSVAASGAYEQYF. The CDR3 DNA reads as TGTGCCAGCAGCGTAGCAGCTAGCGGGGCCTACGAGCAGTACTTC.

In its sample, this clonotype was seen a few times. The CDR3 sequence is CASSQAGVGTYEQYF. CDR3 DNA: TGCGCCAGCAGCCAAGCGGGAGTGGGAACCTACGAGCAGTACTTC. The chain carries TRBV4-3 and TRBJ2-7; D is perhaps TRBD2 (6 bases). The CDR3 consists of 15 residues. Looked up from germline, CDR1 is LGHNA and CDR2 is YSLEER. Trimming left V 1 base short and J 2 bases short, with 12 bases between.

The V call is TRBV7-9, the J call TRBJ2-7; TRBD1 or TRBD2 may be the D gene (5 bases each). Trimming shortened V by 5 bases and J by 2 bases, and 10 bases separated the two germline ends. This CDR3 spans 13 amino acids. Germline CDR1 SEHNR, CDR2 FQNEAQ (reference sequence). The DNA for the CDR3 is TGTGCCAGCAGCCCGGGGCCAGCCTACGAGCAGTACTTC. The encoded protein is CASSPGPAYEQYF.

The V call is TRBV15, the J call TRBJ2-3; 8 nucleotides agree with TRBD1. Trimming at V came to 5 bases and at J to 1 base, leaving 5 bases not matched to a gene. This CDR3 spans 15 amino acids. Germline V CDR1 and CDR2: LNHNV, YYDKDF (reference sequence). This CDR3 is CATSFTGGGTDTQYF. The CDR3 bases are TGTGCCACCAGCTTCACAGGGGGAGGCACAGATACGCAGTATTTT.

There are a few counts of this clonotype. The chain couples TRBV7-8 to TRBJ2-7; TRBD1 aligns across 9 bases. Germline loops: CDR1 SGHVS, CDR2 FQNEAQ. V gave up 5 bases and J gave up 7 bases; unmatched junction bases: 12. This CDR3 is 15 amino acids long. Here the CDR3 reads CASSASGQGLPEQYF. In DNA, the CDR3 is TGTGCCAGCAGCGCATCGGGACAGGGTTTGCCTGAGCAGTACTTC.

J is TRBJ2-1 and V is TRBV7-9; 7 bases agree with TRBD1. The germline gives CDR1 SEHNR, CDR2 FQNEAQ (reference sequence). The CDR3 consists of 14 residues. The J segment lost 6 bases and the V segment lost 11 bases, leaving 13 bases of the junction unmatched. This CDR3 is CAGTQPAGGNEQFF. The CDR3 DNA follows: TGTGCCGGAACACAACCTGCAGGGGGCAATGAGCAGTTCTTC.

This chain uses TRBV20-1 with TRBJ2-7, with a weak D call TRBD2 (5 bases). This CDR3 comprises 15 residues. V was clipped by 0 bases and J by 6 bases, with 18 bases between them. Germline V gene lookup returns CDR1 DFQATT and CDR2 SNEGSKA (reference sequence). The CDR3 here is CSARDGEREHIEQYF. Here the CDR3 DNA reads TGCAGTGCTAGAGACGGAGAACGGGAACACATCGAGCAGTACTTC.

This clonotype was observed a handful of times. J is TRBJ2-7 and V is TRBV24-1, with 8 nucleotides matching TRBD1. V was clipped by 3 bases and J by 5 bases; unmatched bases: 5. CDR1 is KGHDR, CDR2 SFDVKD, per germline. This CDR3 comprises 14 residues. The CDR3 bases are TGTGCCACCAGTGATCGGACAGGGCTCAACGAGCAGTACTTC. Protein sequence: CATSDRTGLNEQYF.

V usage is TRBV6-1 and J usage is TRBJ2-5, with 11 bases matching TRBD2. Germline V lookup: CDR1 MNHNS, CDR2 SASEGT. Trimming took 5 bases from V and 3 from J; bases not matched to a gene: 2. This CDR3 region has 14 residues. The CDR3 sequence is CASSTLAGEETQYF. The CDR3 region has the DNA TGTGCCAGCAGTACACTAGCGGGGGAAGAGACCCAGTACTTC.

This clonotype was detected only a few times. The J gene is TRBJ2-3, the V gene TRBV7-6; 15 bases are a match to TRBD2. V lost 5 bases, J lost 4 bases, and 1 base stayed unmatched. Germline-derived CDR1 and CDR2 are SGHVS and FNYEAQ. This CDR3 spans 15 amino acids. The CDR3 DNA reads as TGTGCCAGCAGCCGGACTAGCGGGAGGGCAGATACGCAGTATTTT. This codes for CASSRTSGRADTQYF.

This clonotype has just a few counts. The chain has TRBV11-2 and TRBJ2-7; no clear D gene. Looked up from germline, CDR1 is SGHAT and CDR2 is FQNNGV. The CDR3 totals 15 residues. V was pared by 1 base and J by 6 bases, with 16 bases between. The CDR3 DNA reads TGTGCCAGCAGCTTAGTGCCCGGACCCGGCGGCGAGCAGTACTTC. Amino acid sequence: CASSLVPGPGGEQYF.

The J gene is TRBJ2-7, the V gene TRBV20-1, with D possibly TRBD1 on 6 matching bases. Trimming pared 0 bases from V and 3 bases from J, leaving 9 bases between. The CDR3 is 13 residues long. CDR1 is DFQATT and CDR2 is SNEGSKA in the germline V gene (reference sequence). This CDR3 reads CSARETGYYEQYF. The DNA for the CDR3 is TGCAGTGCTAGAGAAACAGGGTACTACGAGCAGTACTTC.

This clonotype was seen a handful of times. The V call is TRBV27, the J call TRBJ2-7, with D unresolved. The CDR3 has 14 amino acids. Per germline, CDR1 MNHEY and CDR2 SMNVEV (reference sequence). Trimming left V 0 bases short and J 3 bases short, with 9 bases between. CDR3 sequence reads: CASSLSLIHYEQYF. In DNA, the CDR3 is TGTGCCAGCAGTTTATCCCTCATACACTACGAGCAGTACTTC.

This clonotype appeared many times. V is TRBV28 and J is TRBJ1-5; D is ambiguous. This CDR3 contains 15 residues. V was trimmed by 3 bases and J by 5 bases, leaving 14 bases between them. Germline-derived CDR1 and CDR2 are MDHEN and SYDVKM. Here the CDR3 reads CASSFRGVRDQPQHF. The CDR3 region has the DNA TGTGCCAGCAGTTTTCGGGGAGTAAGGGATCAGCCCCAGCATTTT.